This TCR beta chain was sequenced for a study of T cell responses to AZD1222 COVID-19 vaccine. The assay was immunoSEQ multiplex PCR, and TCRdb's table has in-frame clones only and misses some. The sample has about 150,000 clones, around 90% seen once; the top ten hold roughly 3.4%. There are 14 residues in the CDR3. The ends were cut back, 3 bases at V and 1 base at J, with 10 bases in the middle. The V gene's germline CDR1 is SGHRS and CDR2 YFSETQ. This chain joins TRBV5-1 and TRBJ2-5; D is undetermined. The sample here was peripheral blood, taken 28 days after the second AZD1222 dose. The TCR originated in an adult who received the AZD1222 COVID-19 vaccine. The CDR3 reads CASSSDSSQETQYF. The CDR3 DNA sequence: TGCGCCAGCAGCTCCGACTCTAGCCAAGAGACCCAGTACTTC.